This T cell receptor beta chain was observed in a study of cytomegalovirus exposure and HLA in healthy donors. It was healthy bone marrow donors who served as donors. Nominally healthy donors provided the samples, though records likely missed some immune exposures. Vbeta (60) and Jbeta (13) primers were used in the PCR. The protocol was immunoSEQ multiplex PCR, while the TCRdb copy is restricted to in-frame clones and leaves out a portion. Of fewer than 200,000 clones in the sample, more than 65% were seen once. In the case of this clone: What it binds is unknown.

The germline CDR1 and CDR2 sequences are PRHDT and FYEKMQ (reference sequence). The CDR3 extends over 17 amino acids. Trimming took 6 bases from V and 2 from J; bases not matched to a gene: 10. The study, taken as a whole, reports: A few chains tied to CMV proved CMV antigen-specific in vitro. The study recorded around 160 TCR beta chains that were cytomegalovirus-associated.

The V and J genes are TRBV13 and TRBJ2-1, with TRBD2 matching over 10 bases. This clonotype was sampled from a woman aged 25 to 39 in good health and CMV-seronegative. Sequencing was performed on PBMCs. For the CDR3, the DNA is TGTGCCAGCAGGGGTGACCGTAGCGGGGGGACCTACAATGAGCAGTTCTTC. This translates into CASRGDRSGGTYNEQFF. The full variable domain, its missing parts supplied by reference TRBV13 and TRBJ2-1, is AAGVIQSPRHLIKEKRETATLKCYPIPRHDTVYWYQQGPGQDPQFLISFYEKMQSDKGSIPDRFSAQQFSDYHSELNMSSLELGDSALYFCASRGDRSGGTYNEQFFGPGTRLTVL.